This T cell receptor beta chain was recorded in a study of blood T cell repertoires in COVID-19. The V gene's germline CDR1 is DFQATT and CDR2 SNEGSKA (reference sequence). The CDR3 covers 13 residues. Trimming removed 3 bases from V and 8 bases from J, with 16 bases in between. In the source study's methods: The authors estimated nucleated cell counts from reference gene primer amplification. Sequencing used immunoSEQ multiplex PCR; TCRdb keeps in-frame clones, though not all of them. The V and J calls and clone size were taken over from that table, and D and trimming were inferred from the DNA. The sample contains approximately 62,000 clones, over 60% of which appear only once.

This receptor was taken from a woman in her 50s with active or convalescent COVID-19. Sequences were obtained from peripheral blood. The V and J genes are TRBV20-1 and TRBJ1-2; D is possibly TRBD1 (6 bases). CDR3 DNA sequence: TGCAGTGCTAGTAGTCTGGGGGCAGGAGGCTACACCTTC. Its translation: CSASSLGAGGYTF.